A selection of T cell receptor beta chains follows, all from one sample in a study of siplizumab effects on memory and regulatory T cells. The method was immunoSEQ multiplex PCR; TCRdb's version includes in-frame clones alone and lacks a portion of them. The sample includes approximately 110,000 clones, about 90% of them seen just once. Sequencing was done on a sample of Tregs sorted from blood. The receptors stem from a human donor in good health. The CDR3 runs from the conserved cysteine through the conserved F or W. A D gene is named only where the DNA matches it firmly. Clone size is shown for a subset of rows, as once, few, many or a class of expanded clone.

TGTGCCAGCAGTCCTAGACAGGGTACCTACAATGAGCAGTTCTTC CASSPRQGTYNEQFF TRBD1 TRBJ2-1 . TRBV27
TGTGCCTGGGGGACGGGGGGCGCCCTGAATTCACCCCTCCACTTT CAWGTGGALNSPLHF . TRBJ1-6 once TRBV30
TGCAGCGTCGTAAAAGGGACACCGACCTCCTACGAGCAGTACTTC CSVVKGTPTSYEQYF . TRBJ2-7 . TRBV29-1
TGCGCCAGCAGCTCTAGCAGCACAGATACGCAGTATTTT CASSSSSTDTQYF . TRBJ2-3 . TRBV5-1
TGTGCCAGCAGCCCCGGACTAGCGGGGAGCTACGAGCAGTACTTC CASSPGLAGSYEQYF TRBD2 TRBJ2-7 . TRBV5-8
TGTGCCAGCAGTTCAGGACAGGGACTAAATCAGCCCCAGCATTTT CASSSGQGLNQPQHF TRBD1 TRBJ1-5 . TRBV6-5
TGCAGTGGCCGGGCTAGCGGCACAGATACGCAGTATTTT CSGRASGTDTQYF . TRBJ2-3 . TRBV29-1
TGTGCCAGCAGCCCCCTTGGGGTTTGGGCAGCTTTCTTT CASSPLGVWAAFF . TRBJ1-1 . TRBV7-7
TGTGCCAGTAGTATATACTACATGGGCGGGGAGACCCAGTACTTC CASSIYYMGGETQYF . TRBJ2-5 . TRBV19
TGCGCCAGCAGCTTGGGGGCGGGTACGACCTCTGGGGCCAACGTCCTGACTTTC CASSLGAGTTSGANVLTF . TRBJ2-6 . TRBV5-1
TGTGCCAGCTCCCTAGCGGGGGTCACAGATACGCAGTATTTT CASSLAGVTDTQYF TRBD2 TRBJ2-3 few TRBV18
TGTGCCAGCAGGGGAGACCAGCGTCAGCCCCAGCATTTT CASRGDQRQPQHF . TRBJ1-5 . TRBV19
TGTGCCAGCAGCTTAGATCGGCCGGGACAGGGAGAGCAGTTCTTC CASSLDRPGQGEQFF TRBD1 TRBJ2-1 . TRBV11-2
TGTGCCAGCAGCCCGGGCTCGCGGGGGCTCAGCTCCTACAATGAGCAGTTCTTC CASSPGSRGLSSYNEQFF . TRBJ2-1 . TRBV7-2
TGTGCCAGAAGCTATCCGGGACTAGCGTCCTACAATGAGCAGTTCTTC CARSYPGLASYNEQFF TRBD2 TRBJ2-1 . TRBV5-3
TGTGCCACCAGCTCCAGGGGGTACGAGCAGTACTTC CATSSRGYEQYF TRBD1 TRBJ2-7 . TRBV15
TGTGCCAGCCATTCTCCGGCTAGCGGGGGACATCATACGCAGTATTTT CASHSPASGGHHTQYF TRBD2 TRBJ2-3 . TRBV19
TGCGCCAGCAGCTTGGCCTGGACAGCAACCGGGGAGCTGTTTTTT CASSLAWTATGELFF . TRBJ2-2 . TRBV5-1
TGTGCCAGTAGCAACCCCAGCGGGAGAGGCACAGATACGCAGTATTTT CASSNPSGRGTDTQYF TRBD2 TRBJ2-3 . TRBV19
TGTGCCAGCAGTTCCCCTGGACAGGGTCTGAGCGAGCAGTACTTC CASSSPGQGLSEQYF TRBD1 TRBJ2-7 . TRBV28
TGTGCTAGCTCTCCCGACAGTTCCAATGGCTACACCTTC CASSPDSSNGYTF . TRBJ1-2 . TRBV18
TGTGCCAGCAGCGTGGACTCTTGGGGCTACACCTTC CASSVDSWGYTF . TRBJ1-2 . TRBV9
TGTGCCTGGAGTGTCCTTAGAACAGGTGAAGCTTTCTTT CAWSVLRTGEAFF . TRBJ1-1 . TRBV30
TGTGCCAGCAGCTTTGAAACAGGCCCTGTAGGCACAGATACGCAGTATTTT CASSFETGPVGTDTQYF . TRBJ2-3 . TRBV11-1
TGTGCCAGCAGCGTAGGACCGGGAGGGGGCACAGATACGCAGTATTTT CASSVGPGGGTDTQYF TRBD2 TRBJ2-3 . TRBV9
TGCAGCGTTAGGTTAAGGACAGAACTTTCCGAAGCTTTCTTT CSVRLRTELSEAFF . TRBJ1-1 . TRBV29-1
TGTGCCAGCAGCCACCTGCGTTTGGGAAAAAGTTACGAGCAGTACTTC CASSHLRLGKSYEQYF . TRBJ2-7 . TRBV7-2
TGTGCCAGCAGTTACTCTGGGACAGTCTATGGCTACACCTTC CASSYSGTVYGYTF TRBD1 TRBJ1-2 . TRBV6-5
TGTGCCAGCAGCTTCAATCCGGGGGGCCGGGAGACCCAGTACTTC CASSFNPGGRETQYF . TRBJ2-5 . TRBV7-2
TGTGCCAGCAGCCCCCGGGGGCTTAGCTCTGGGGCCAACGTCCTGACTTTC CASSPRGLSSGANVLTF . TRBJ2-6 . TRBV5-6
TGTGCCAGCAGCCTTGCCGGGCCCTACGAGCAGTACTTC CASSLAGPYEQYF . TRBJ2-7 . TRBV2
TGTGCCAGCAGCTTGGGACAGGTCTCCTACGAGCAGTACTTC CASSLGQVSYEQYF . TRBJ2-7 . TRBV5-4
TGTGCCAGCAGCTTGGAAATTTCCTACGAGCAGTACTTC CASSLEISYEQYF . TRBJ2-7 . TRBV5-6
TGTGCCAGCAGCCAAGATCCATCGCCGGCAGCAGAGACCCAGTACTTC CASSQDPSPAAETQYF . TRBJ2-5 . TRBV4-2
TGTGCCAGCAGGGGTTCGGACACGGCTAACTATGGCTACACCTTC CASRGSDTANYGYTF . TRBJ1-2 . TRBV7-9
TGTGCCAGCAGCCAAGTGGCTGGGACAGGGGGCAACTATGGCTACACCTTC CASSQVAGTGGNYGYTF TRBD1 TRBJ1-2 few TRBV14
TGTGCCAGCAGCAGAAGGAGCCCGAACACTGAAGCTTTCTTT CASSRRSPNTEAFF . TRBJ1-1 . TRBV21-1
TGTGCCAGCAGTCGCCAGGGGGAGACCCAGTACTTC CASSRQGETQYF . TRBJ2-5 . TRBV11-3
TGCGCCAGCAGCTTAGAGGGACAGTCGGGCGAGCAGTACTTC CASSLEGQSGEQYF TRBD1 TRBJ2-7 . TRBV5-1
TGTGCCAGCAGCCGTACCGATACGCAGTATTTT CASSRTDTQYF . TRBJ2-3 . TRBV7-9
TGTGCCAGCAGCTGGGGCTCTGGGGCCAACGTCCTGACTTTC CASSWGSGANVLTF . TRBJ2-6 . TRBV7-9
TGCGCCAGCAGCTACGATAATTCACCCCTCCACTTT CASSYDNSPLHF . TRBJ1-6 . TRBV5-1
TGTGCCAGCAGTGATAGAGGGACAGGCGGCCTAGGGGATAGAGCTTTCTTT CASSDRGTGGLGDRAFF TRBD1 TRBJ1-1 . TRBV2
TGTGCCACCAGTAGTGGACTAGCGGGAGGTTCTGAGCAGTTCTTC CATSSGLAGGSEQFF TRBD2 TRBJ2-1 . TRBV15
TGTGCCAGCAGTAGGCAGGGCTCAATCACTGAAGCTTTCTTT CASSRQGSITEAFF . TRBJ1-1 . TRBV27
TGCGCCAGCAGCGGTGGACAGGGAAGCACAGATACGCAGTATTTT CASSGGQGSTDTQYF TRBD1 TRBJ2-3 . TRBV5-1
TGTGCCAGCAGCTTAGGTTGGGGGCAAGAGACCCAGTACTTC CASSLGWGQETQYF . TRBJ2-5 . TRBV11-3
TGTGCCAGCAGCTCCGGACAGCTTCAAGAGACCCAGTACTTC CASSSGQLQETQYF . TRBJ2-5 once TRBV7-9
TGTGCCAGCACCCCGCGGGGCGAGGGCTACACCTTC CASTPRGEGYTF . TRBJ1-2 . TRBV6-6
TGTGCCAGCAGCTTAGATGTCAGCTCCTACGAGCAGTACTTC CASSLDVSSYEQYF . TRBJ2-7 . TRBV7-2
TGCAGCGTAACGAGACAGGGGAGTATCTATGGCTACACCTTC CSVTRQGSIYGYTF TRBD1 TRBJ1-2 . TRBV29-1
TGTGCCAGCAGCTTACGGGGAACAGGGGGCGGGTCTGTAGCTTTCTTT CASSLRGTGGGSVAFF TRBD1 TRBJ1-1 . TRBV5-5
TGTGCCAGCAGTTACACAGGGAGGGAGACCCAGTACTTC CASSYTGRETQYF . TRBJ2-5 . TRBV6-5
TGCGCCAGCAGCTTCCCTAGCGGGAGTGGGAGTCTCGGGGCCAACGTCCTGACTTTC CASSFPSGSGSLGANVLTF TRBD2 TRBJ2-6 . TRBV5-1
TGTGCCAGCAGCTTAATGAGGTCCGGGGCCACCTACGAGCAGTACTTC CASSLMRSGATYEQYF . TRBJ2-7 . TRBV7-8
TGTGCCAGCAGTGAAGCGCCCTTTGCGGGAGTAATAACTAGCACAGATACGCAGTATTTT CASSEAPFAGVITSTDTQYF TRBD2 TRBJ2-3 . TRBV2
TGTGCCAGCAGCTTTGCCGGGGCTTTAACGGGAAACACCATATATTTT CASSFAGALTGNTIYF . TRBJ1-3 once TRBV7-2
TGCGCCAGCAGCCCGGGACTAGCGGAAGAGACCCAGTACTTC CASSPGLAEETQYF TRBD2 TRBJ2-5 once TRBV5-1
TGTGCCAGCATGAAATGGGGGATGAACACTGAAGCTTTCTTT CASMKWGMNTEAFF . TRBJ1-1 . TRBV27
TGTGCCAGCAGCCTTCAGGGGTCTATTCCCTACGAGCAGTACTTC CASSLQGSIPYEQYF . TRBJ2-7 once TRBV7-6